This T cell receptor (beta chain) was observed in a study of early T cells in non-severe SARS-CoV-2 infection. In the study overall: Sequencing was performed on bulk RNA from unsorted whole blood, leaving chains unpaired.

The CDR3 spans 12 residues. Germline V lookup: CDR1 DFQATT, CDR2 SNEGSKA (reference sequence). Trimming cost V 6 bases and J 7 bases; bases outside gene matches: 5. This clonotype was observed a few times. Attachment of unique molecular identifiers to individual cDNA molecules was performed. TCRdb reprocessed the 5' RACE reads with MiXCR, giving one entry per CDR3 protein. The sample includes about 55,000 distinct CDR3 sequences, over 7% of them seen just once. Sequenced sample: whole blood. This rearrangement joins TRBV20-1 to TRBJ1-4; 7 bases align to TRBD1. The receptor's source is an adult who was a healthcare worker with PCR-confirmed SARS-CoV-2 infection or an uninfected control (not recorded which). CDR3 residues: CSASGGREKLFF. The DNA of the CDR3 is TGCAGTGCCTCAGGGGGGCGTGAAAAACTGTTTTTT.